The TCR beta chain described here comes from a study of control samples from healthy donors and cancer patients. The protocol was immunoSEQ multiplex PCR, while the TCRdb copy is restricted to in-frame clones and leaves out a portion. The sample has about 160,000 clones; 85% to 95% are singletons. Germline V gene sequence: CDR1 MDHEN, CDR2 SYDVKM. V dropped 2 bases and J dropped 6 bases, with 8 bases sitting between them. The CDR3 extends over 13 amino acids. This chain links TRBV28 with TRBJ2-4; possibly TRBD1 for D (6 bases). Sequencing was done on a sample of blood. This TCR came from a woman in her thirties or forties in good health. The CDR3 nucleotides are TGTGCCAGCAGTTTACGGACAGCAAACATTCAGTACTTC. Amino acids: CASSLRTANIQYF.